These 13 T cell receptor beta chains were all obtained from the same sample, sequenced in a study of blood T cells in healthy people across ages. The use of a sample-barcoded 5' primer and a J-beta primer mix characterized a second PCR of 7 to 11 cycles. Each CDR3 protein gets one entry after TCRdb re-called the 5' RACE reads with MiXCR. The repertoire consists of hundreds of thousands of distinct CDR3 sequences, with approximately 53% occurring once and the leading ten covering about a quarter. The specimen sequenced was blood. The receptors here all came from a man aged 40-55 years in good health.

The chain combines TRBV6-2 or TRBV6-3 with TRBJ2-3, with D perhaps matching TRBD2 (6 bases). V was cut by 6 bases and J by 4 bases, with 11 bases left in between. The CDR3 length is 13 residues. Germline V gene lookup returns CDR1 MNHEY and CDR2 SVGEGT. The CDR3 coding sequence is TGTGCCAGCAGGGAGGGCGGGCCAGATACGCAGTATTTT. This codes for CASREGGPDTQYF.

V gene TRBV5-1 combines with J gene TRBJ2-1; D may be TRBD2 (6 bases). The CDR3 runs 15 residues. The V gene lost 3 bases and the J gene lost 2 bases, with 12 bases spanning the gap. From germline, CDR1 is SGHRS and CDR2 YFSETQ. CDR3 residues: CASSYSGQPYNEQFF. CDR3 bases: TGCGCCAGCAGCTACAGCGGGCAGCCCTACAATGAGCAGTTCTTC.

This clonotype turned up a few times. This rearrangement joins TRBV11-1 to TRBJ2-3; a weak D match, TRBD1 (5 bases). This CDR3 is built from 16 residues. V lost 1 base and J lost 0, with 11 bases in between. Germline CDR1 reads SGHAT; CDR2 reads FQDESV (reference sequence). This CDR3 reads CASSLGGGISTDTQYF. In DNA form, the CDR3 reads TGTGCCAGCAGCTTAGGGGGCGGAATCAGCACAGATACGCAGTATTTT.

To note about this clonotype: A clone one base away is much larger, so this may be a read error. The rearrangement joins TRBV7-2 to TRBJ2-5; D tentatively reads TRBD1 or TRBD2 (5 bases each). There are 15 residues in the CDR3. Germline values: CDR1 SGHTA, CDR2 FQGNSA. CDR3 in DNA: TGTGCCAACAGCTTGGGGGACGGGCCGGGAAGGACCCAGTACTTC. Protein product: CANSLGDGPGRTQYF.

The CDR3 sequence: CSARKPTSRSETQYF. Here the CDR3 DNA reads TGCAGTGCTAGAAAACCGACTAGCCGATCAGAGACCCAGTACTTC. This chain joins TRBV20-1 and TRBJ2-5, with 7 positions matching TRBD2. Germline V lookup: CDR1 DFQATT, CDR2 SNEGSKA (reference sequence). There are 15 residues in the CDR3. Unmatched junction bases numbered 10, after V lost 2 bases and J lost 4 bases.

The rearrangement joins TRBV4-2 to TRBJ1-2; 7 nucleotides line up with TRBD1. CDR3 length equals 18 residues. Looked up from germline, CDR1 is LGHNA and CDR2 is YNFKEQ. The V gene end was trimmed by 0 bases and the J gene end by 2 bases; junction bases not matched to a gene: 12. CDR3 residues: CASSQDVPRTGVNYGYTF. CDR3 DNA: TGTGCCAGCAGCCAAGATGTCCCCCGAACAGGGGTAAACTATGGCTACACCTTC.

The rearrangement links TRBV12-3 or TRBV12-4 to TRBJ1-4; 8 nucleotides match TRBD1. The CDR3 covers 13 residues. Germline trimming cut 5 bases from V and 7 bases from J; bases unmatched to any gene: 3. In DNA, the CDR3 is TGTGCCAGCAGTCGGACAGGGACTGAAAAACTGTTTTTT. Amino acid sequence: CASSRTGTEKLFF.

The chain links TRBV3-1 to TRBJ2-5, with 7 bases aligning to TRBD1. The CDR3 is made up of 14 amino acids. Germline CDR1 and CDR2: LGHDT and YNNKEL (reference sequence). The ends lost 10 bases at V and 11 bases at J; junction bases unmatched: 19. CDR3: CATSPGGRLNEQYF. DNA of the CDR3: TGTGCCACCTCGCCAGGGGGTCGGCTCAATGAGCAGTACTTC.

This clonotype was seen only a few times. The rearrangement links TRBV10-3 to TRBJ2-1, with 10 bases lining up with TRBD1. V shed 11 bases and J 7 bases; nucleotides not matched to a gene: 8. The CDR3 length is 13 residues. From germline, CDR1 is ENHRY and CDR2 SYGVKD. For the CDR3, the DNA is TGTGCCGTTGGACAGGGGGGACGTAATGAGCAGTTCTTC. Amino acid sequence: CAVGQGGRNEQFF.

This clonotype occurred a few times. The chain couples TRBV10-3 to TRBJ2-3; 9 bases match TRBD2. CDR3 length: 13 amino acids. CDR1 is ENHRY and CDR2 is SYGVKD in the germline V gene. With V trimmed by 6 bases and J by 5 bases, 3 bases remained unmatched. This CDR3 reads CAISLLAGDTQYF. The CDR3 DNA sequence: TGTGCCATCAGCTTACTAGCGGGAGATACGCAGTATTTT.

This clonotype was seen a handful of times. The V and J genes are TRBV13 and TRBJ2-1, with TRBD2 identical over 8 bases. With V trimmed by 4 bases and J by 2 bases, 7 bases remained unmatched. The CDR3 runs to 16 residues. Looked up from germline, CDR1 is PRHDT and CDR2 is FYEKMQ (reference sequence). The DNA of the CDR3 is TGTGCCAGCAGCTACCAACCGGGACTAGCCTACAATGAGCAGTTCTTC. Its translation: CASSYQPGLAYNEQFF.

This clonotype has only a few counts. The chain is built from TRBV20-1 and TRBJ2-3; the D is unclear. The CDR3 consists of 11 residues. CDR1 is DFQATT and CDR2 is SNEGSKA in the germline V gene (reference sequence). Trimming stripped 6 bases from V and 10 bases from J, with 14 bases between. The DNA of the CDR3 is TGCAGTGCCCAACGACCCGTGGCGCAGTATTTT. Its protein is CSAQRPVAQYF.

J is TRBJ1-5 and V is TRBV4-2, with D maybe TRBD1 (5 bases). Germline values: CDR1 LGHNA, CDR2 YNFKEQ. There are 16 residues in the CDR3. Deletions cut 2 bases from V and 6 bases from J, with 17 bases between. CDR3 in DNA: TGTGCCAGCAGCCAAACGGGAGGCAGGGTGGCTCAGCCCCAGCATTTT. Protein product: CASSQTGGRVAQPQHF.